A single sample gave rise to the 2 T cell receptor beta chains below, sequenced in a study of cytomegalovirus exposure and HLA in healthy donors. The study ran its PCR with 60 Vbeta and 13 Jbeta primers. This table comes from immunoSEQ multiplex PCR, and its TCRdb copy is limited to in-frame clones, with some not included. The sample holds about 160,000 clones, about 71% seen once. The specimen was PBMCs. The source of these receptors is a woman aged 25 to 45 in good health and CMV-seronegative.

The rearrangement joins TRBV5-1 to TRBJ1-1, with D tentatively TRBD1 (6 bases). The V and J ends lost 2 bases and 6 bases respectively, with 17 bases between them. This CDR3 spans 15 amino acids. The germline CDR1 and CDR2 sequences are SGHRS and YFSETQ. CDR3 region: CASSFTAGVRAEAFF. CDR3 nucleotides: TGCGCCAGCAGCTTTACGGCAGGGGTTAGGGCTGAAGCTTTCTTT.

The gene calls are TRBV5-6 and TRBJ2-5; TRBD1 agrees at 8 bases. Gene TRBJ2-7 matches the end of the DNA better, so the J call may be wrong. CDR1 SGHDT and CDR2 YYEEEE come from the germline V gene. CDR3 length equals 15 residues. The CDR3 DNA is TGTGCCAGCAGCGGAGGACAGGGAAAGGGGTACGAGCAGTACTTC. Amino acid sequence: CASSGGQGKGYEQYF.